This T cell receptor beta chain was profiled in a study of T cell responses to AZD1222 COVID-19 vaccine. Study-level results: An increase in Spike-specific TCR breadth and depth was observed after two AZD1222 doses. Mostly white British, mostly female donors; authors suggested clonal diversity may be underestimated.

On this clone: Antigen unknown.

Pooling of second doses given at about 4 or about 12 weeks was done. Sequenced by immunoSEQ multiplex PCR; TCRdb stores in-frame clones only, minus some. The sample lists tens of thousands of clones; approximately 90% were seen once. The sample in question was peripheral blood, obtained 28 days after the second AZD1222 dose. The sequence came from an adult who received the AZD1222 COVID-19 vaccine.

The CDR3 DNA reads TGTGCCAGCAGCCCCGGTGGGGGTGGTGAAAAACTGTTTTTT. It yields the protein CASSPGGGGEKLFF. V is TRBV6-5 and J is TRBJ1-4; D is perhaps TRBD1 (5 bases). The CDR3 covers 14 residues. The ends were cut back, 6 bases at V and 7 bases at J, with 15 bases in the middle. The germline V gene has CDR1 MNHEY and CDR2 SVGAGI.